This T cell receptor (beta chain) comes out of a study of blood T cells in healthy people across ages. Points from the study as a whole: One million T cells yielded diversity estimates that were considered underestimates.

Trimming removed 1 base from V and 2 bases from J, with 13 bases in between. This CDR3 is built from 16 residues. The germline gives CDR1 SGHRS, CDR2 YFSETQ. In its sample, this clonotype was seen many times. Its matching antigen is unknown. Sample-barcoded 5' priming and a J-beta primer mix drove a second PCR of 7 to 11 cycles. In TCRdb, the 5' RACE reads were re-called with MiXCR into one record per CDR3 protein. Found here are some 940,000 distinct CDR3 sequences, roughly 29% of them singletons; the top ten hold roughly 10%. These data also formed part of another study, on T cells of mothers and their children. As that study records: The shaping of TCR recombination output by thymic selection is similar in related and unrelated pairs.

This receptor was identified in a woman between 40 and 55 years old in good health. Specimen: blood. This chain uses TRBV5-1 with TRBJ2-1; the D is unclear. This CDR3 reads CASSLSPADTYNEQFF. The DNA of the CDR3 is TGCGCCAGCAGCTTGTCCCCAGCTGATACCTACAATGAGCAGTTCTTC.